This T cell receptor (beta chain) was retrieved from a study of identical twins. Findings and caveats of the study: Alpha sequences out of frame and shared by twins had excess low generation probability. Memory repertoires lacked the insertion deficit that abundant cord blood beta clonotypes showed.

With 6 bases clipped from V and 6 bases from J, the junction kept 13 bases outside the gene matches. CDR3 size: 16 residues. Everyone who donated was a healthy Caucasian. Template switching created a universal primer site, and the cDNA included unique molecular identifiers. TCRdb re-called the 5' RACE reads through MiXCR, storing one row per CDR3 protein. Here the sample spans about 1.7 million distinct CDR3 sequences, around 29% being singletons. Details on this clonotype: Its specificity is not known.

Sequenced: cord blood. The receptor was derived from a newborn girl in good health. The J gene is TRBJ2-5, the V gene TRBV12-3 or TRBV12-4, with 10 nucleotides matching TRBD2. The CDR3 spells CASSMLAGALRKTQYF. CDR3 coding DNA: TGTGCCAGCAGCATGCTAGCGGGGGCCCTACGAAAGACCCAGTACTTC.